Described below is a single TCR beta chain sequence and its context. The antigen is not known. The data were taken from a study of cytomegalovirus exposure and HLA in healthy donors. Study findings and constraints: Fewer N-insertions (relative to the approximately 670-donor mean) were reportedly seen in an Asian-associated ancestry cluster in a later analysis. DRB1 showed the most TCR associations and HLA-C the fewest in a later analysis, as rates varied by HLA locus.

The PCR used 60 Vbeta and 13 Jbeta primers. Profiled with immunoSEQ multiplex PCR; TCRdb holds only in-frame clones, not every one. Of under 150,000 clones detected, around three quarters appear once; the ten largest clones hold around 4.5%. The sequenced material came from PBMCs. The origin of this receptor is a man aged 25-45 years in good health and CMV-seropositive.

This chain's CDR3 is CASTPLGLADQETQYF. Here the CDR3 DNA reads TGTGCCAGCACCCCTTTGGGGCTAGCGGACCAAGAGACCCAGTACTTC. J is TRBJ2-5 and V is TRBV27; 7 positions match TRBD2. The germline V gene has CDR1 MNHEY and CDR2 SMNVEV (reference sequence). V lost 7 bases and J lost 0; bases outside the gene matches: 11. The CDR3 has 16 amino acids.